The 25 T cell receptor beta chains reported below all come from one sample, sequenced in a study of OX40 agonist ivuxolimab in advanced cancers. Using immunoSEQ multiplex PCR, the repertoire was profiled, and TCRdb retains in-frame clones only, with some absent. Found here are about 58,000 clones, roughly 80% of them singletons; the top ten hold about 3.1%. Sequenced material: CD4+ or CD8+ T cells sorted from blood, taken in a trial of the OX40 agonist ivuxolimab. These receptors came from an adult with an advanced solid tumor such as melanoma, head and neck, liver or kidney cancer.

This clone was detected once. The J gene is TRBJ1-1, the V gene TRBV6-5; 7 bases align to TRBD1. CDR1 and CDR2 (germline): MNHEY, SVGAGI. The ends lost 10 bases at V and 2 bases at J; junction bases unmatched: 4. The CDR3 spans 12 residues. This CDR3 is CAIGTANTEAFF. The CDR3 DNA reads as TGTGCCATAGGGACAGCTAACACTGAAGCTTTCTTT.

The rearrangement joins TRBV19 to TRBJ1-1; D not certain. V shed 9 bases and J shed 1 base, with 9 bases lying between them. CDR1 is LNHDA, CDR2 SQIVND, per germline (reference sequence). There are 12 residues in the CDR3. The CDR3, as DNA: TGTGCCAGCGGTTGGGCGAACACTGAAGCTTTCTTT. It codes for CASGWANTEAFF.

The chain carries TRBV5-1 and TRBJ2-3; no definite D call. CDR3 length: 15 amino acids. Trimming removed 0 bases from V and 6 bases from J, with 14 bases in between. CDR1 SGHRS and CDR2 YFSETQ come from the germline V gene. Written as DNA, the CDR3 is TGCGCCAGCAGCTTGGTGTCGCAGTTGGGCGATACGCAGTATTTT. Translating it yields CASSLVSQLGDTQYF.

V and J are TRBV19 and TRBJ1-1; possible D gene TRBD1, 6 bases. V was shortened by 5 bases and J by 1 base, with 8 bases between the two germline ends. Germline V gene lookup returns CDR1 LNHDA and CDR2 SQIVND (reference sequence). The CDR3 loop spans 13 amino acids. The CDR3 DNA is TGTGCCAGTAGTCTACAGGGGAACACTGAAGCTTTCTTT. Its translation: CASSLQGNTEAFF.

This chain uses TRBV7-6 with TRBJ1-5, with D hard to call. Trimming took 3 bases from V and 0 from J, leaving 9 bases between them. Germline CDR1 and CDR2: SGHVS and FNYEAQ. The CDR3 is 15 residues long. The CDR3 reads CASSFGPNSNQPQHF. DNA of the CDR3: TGTGCCAGCAGCTTTGGACCGAATAGCAATCAGCCCCAGCATTTT.

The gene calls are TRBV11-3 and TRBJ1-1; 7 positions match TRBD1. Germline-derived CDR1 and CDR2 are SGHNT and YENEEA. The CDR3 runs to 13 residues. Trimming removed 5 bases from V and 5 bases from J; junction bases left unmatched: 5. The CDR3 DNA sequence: TGTGCCAGCAGCGTACAGGGGAGAACTGAAGCTTTCTTT. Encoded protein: CASSVQGRTEAFF.

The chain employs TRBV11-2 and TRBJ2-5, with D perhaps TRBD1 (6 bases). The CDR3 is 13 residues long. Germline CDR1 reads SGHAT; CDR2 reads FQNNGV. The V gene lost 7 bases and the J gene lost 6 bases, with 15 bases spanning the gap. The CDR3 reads CASTAPGQQTQYF. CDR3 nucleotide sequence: TGTGCCAGCACCGCTCCGGGACAACAGACCCAGTACTTC.

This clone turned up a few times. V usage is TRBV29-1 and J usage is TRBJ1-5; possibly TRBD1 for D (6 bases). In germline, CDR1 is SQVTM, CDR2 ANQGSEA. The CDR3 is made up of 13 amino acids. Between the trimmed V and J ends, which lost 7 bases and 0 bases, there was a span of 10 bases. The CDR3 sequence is CSAGAISNQPQHF. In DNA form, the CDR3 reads TGCAGCGCAGGGGCCATTAGCAATCAGCCCCAGCATTTT.

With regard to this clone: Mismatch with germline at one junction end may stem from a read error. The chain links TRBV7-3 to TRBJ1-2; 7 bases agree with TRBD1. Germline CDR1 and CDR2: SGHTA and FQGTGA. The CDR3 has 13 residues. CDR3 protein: CASSLMAGGIRNF. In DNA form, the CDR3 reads TGTGCCAGCAGCTTAATGGCAGGGGGGATTCGGAACTTC.

The CDR3 sequence is CASSPGADVGSPLHF. CDR3 in DNA: TGTGCCAGCTCACCTGGGGCGGACGTAGGGTCACCCCTCCACTTT. The chain recombines TRBV18 with TRBJ1-6; D may be TRBD1 (5 bases). Between the trimmed V and J ends, which lost 3 bases and 10 bases, there was a span of 16 bases. The CDR3 is 15 residues long. CDR1 and CDR2 (germline): KGHSH, LQKENI.

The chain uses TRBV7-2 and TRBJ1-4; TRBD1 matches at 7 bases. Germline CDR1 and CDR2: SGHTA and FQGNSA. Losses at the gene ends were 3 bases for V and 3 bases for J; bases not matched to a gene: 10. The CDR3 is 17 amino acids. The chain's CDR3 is CASSLEGARGSNEKLFF. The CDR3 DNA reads TGTGCCAGCAGCTTGGAGGGGGCGCGGGGGTCTAATGAAAAACTGTTTTTT.

CDR3 sequence (DNA): TGTGCCACCCTTGAGTCTGGGGCCAACGTCCTGACTTTC. It encodes CATLESGANVLTF. V usage is TRBV19 and J usage is TRBJ2-6, with unresolved D. This CDR3 contains 13 residues. With 10 bases removed from V and 1 base from J, the gap between germline ends came to 8 bases. The germline V gene encodes CDR1 LNHDA and CDR2 SQIVND (reference sequence).

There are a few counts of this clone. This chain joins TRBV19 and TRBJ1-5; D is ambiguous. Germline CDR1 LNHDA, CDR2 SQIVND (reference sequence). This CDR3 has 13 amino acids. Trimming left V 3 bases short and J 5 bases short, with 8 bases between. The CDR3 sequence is CASSIQEDQPQHF. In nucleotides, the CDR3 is TGTGCCAGTAGTATCCAAGAGGATCAGCCCCAGCATTTT.

This CDR3 is CASSYGFGVTSYEQYF. The CDR3 DNA reads TGTGCCAGCAGTTACGGTTTCGGGGTGACATCCTACGAGCAGTACTTC. This sequence joins TRBV6-5 and TRBJ2-7; maybe TRBD2 (5 bases). V lost 2 bases and J 1 base, leaving 15 bases between the germline ends. This CDR3 contains 16 residues. From germline, CDR1 is MNHEY and CDR2 SVGAGI.

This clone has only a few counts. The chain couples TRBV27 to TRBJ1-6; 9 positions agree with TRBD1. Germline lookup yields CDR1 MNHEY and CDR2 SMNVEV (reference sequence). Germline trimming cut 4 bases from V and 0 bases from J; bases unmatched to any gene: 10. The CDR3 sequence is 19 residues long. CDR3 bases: TGTGCCAGCAGTTCCTCGGGGACAGGGACTTTCTCCTATAATTCACCCCTCCACTTT. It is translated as CASSSSGTGTFSYNSPLHF.

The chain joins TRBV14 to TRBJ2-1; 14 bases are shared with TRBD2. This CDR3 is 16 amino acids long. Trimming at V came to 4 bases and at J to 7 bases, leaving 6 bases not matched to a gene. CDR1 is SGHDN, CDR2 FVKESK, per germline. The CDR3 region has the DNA TGTGCCAGCAGCCCCCCCGGGACTAGCGGGAGTAATGAGCAGTTCTTC. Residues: CASSPPGTSGSNEQFF.

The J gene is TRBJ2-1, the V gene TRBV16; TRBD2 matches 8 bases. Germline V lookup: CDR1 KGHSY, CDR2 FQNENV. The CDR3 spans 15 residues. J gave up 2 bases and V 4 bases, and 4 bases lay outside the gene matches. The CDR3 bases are TGTGCCAGCAGCCCGAGCGGGGGAGCCTACAATGAGCAGTTCTTC. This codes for CASSPSGGAYNEQFF.

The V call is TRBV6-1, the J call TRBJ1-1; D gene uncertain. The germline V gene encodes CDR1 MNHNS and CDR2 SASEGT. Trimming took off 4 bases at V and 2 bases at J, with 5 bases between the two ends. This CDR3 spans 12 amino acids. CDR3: CASSASNTEAFF. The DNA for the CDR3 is TGTGCCAGCAGTGCCTCAAACACTGAAGCTTTCTTT.

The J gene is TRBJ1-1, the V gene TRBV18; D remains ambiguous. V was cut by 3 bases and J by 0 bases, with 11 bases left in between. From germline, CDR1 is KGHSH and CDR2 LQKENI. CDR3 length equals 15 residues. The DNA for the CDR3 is TGTGCCAGCTCACCGCCCAACACAGTGAACACTGAAGCTTTCTTT. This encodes CASSPPNTVNTEAFF.

The CDR3 loop is CASSDTGETEAFF. DNA of the CDR3: TGTGCCAGCAGCGATACAGGGGAAACTGAAGCTTTCTTT. This sequence joins TRBV9 and TRBJ1-1; 7 nucleotides align to TRBD1. CDR3 length equals 13 residues. J was trimmed by 5 bases and V by 3 bases; bases with no gene match: 4. The V gene's germline CDR1 is SGDLS and CDR2 YYNGEE.

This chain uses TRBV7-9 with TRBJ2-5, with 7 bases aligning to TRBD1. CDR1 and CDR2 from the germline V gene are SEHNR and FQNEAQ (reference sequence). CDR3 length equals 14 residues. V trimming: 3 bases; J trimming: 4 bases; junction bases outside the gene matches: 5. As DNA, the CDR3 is TGTGCCAGCAGCTTTACAGGGGTGGGAGAGACCCAGTACTTC. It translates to CASSFTGVGETQYF.

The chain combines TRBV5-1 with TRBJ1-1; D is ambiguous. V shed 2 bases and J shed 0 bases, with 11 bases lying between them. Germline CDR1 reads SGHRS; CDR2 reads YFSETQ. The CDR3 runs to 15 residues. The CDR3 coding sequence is TGCGCCAGCAGCTTCCCGGGTGCCATGAACACTGAAGCTTTCTTT. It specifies CASSFPGAMNTEAFF.

The DNA of the CDR3 is TGTGCCAGTAGTATAGAGGGGGCGCCCGCAGATACGCAGTATTTT. Its protein product is CASSIEGAPADTQYF. The chain combines TRBV19 with TRBJ2-3; a possible D gene is TRBD1 (6 bases). The germline V gene has CDR1 LNHDA and CDR2 SQIVND (reference sequence). V lost 0 bases and J 4 bases, leaving 11 bases between the germline ends. There are 15 residues in the CDR3.

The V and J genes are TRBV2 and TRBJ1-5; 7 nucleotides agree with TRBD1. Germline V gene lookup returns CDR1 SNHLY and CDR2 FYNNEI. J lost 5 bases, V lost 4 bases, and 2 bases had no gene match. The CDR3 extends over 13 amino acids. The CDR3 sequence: CASSAGTDQPQHF. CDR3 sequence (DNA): TGTGCCAGCAGTGCTGGGACAGATCAGCCCCAGCATTTT.

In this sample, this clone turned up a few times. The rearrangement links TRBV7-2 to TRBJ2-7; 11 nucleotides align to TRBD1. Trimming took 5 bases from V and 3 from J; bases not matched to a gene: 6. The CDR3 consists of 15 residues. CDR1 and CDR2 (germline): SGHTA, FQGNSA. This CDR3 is CASSPVGTGGYEQYF. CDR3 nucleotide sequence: TGTGCCAGCAGCCCCGTCGGGACAGGGGGCTACGAGCAGTACTTC.